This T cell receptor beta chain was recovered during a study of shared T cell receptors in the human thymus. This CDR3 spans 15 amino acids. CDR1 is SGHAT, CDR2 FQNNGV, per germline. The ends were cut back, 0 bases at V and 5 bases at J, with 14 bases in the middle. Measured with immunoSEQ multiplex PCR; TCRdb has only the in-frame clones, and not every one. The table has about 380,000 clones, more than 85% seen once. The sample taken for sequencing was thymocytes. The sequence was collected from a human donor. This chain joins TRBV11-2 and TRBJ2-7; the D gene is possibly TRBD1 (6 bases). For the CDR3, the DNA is TGTGCCAGCAGCTTAGAAAACAGGGTTCTCCACGAGCAGTACTTC. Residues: CASSLENRVLHEQYF.